These T cell receptor beta chains were read from a single sample in a study of somatic mutations in cytotoxic T cells in rheumatoid arthritis. The repertoire was sequenced with immunoSEQ multiplex PCR; TCRdb's copy has only in-frame clones and lacks some. The data hold some 11,000 clones, with roughly 71% observed a single time. Sequences were obtained from CD8+ T cells sorted from blood. The source of these receptors is an adult with rheumatoid arthritis. Each CDR3 is given with its conserved first and last residue. Each record gives: J gene, V gene, CDR3 length, D gene, CDR3 protein. A D gene is named only where the DNA matches it firmly.

J: TRBJ2-1; V: TRBV2; length: 17; D: NA; CDR3: CASSEENWLSSYNEQFF
J: TRBJ2-3; V: TRBV6-1; length: 18; D: NA; CDR3: CASSEAIRGGTGTDTQYF
J: NA; V: TRBV10-3; length: 13; D: TRBD1; CDR3: CAIRGTEGYEQYF
J: TRBJ2-1; V: TRBV11-2; length: 15; D: NA; CDR3: CASSLGLSNYNEQFF
J: TRBJ1-5; V: TRBV9; length: 14; D: NA; CDR3: CASSDDGLRSPQHF
J: TRBJ1-2; V: TRBV7-2; length: 18; D: TRBD1; CDR3: CASSSHLLSGTDNYGYTF
J: TRBJ2-5; V: TRBV30; length: 14; D: NA; CDR3: CAWSVAQYQETQYF
J: TRBJ2-1; V: TRBV7-2; length: 11; D: NA; CDR3: CASTPMDEQFF
J: TRBJ1-2; V: TRBV18; length: 16; D: NA; CDR3: CASSPSYPRRDGGYTF
J: TRBJ1-2; V: TRBV4-1; length: 15; D: NA; CDR3: CASSQNLQIWYGYTF
J: TRBJ2-3; V: TRBV15; length: 12; D: NA; CDR3: CATSRVGDAQYF
J: TRBJ2-2; V: TRBV5-4; length: 13; D: NA; CDR3: CASSFVSTGELFF